A selection of T cell receptor beta chains follows, all from one sample in a study of beta chain features in type 1 diabetes. Sequenced by immunoSEQ multiplex PCR; TCRdb stores in-frame clones only, minus some. Of fewer than 500,000 clones in the sample, more than 11% were seen once. The sequenced sample was naive CD4+ T cells from blood. The receptors shown here come from a man aged 25-40 years in good health. Both conserved end residues are part of each CDR3. A D gene is named only where the DNA matches it firmly. Where a row states a size, it is once, few, many or the class of an expanded clone; other rows omit it.

abundance | j_gene | v_gene | d_gene | CDR3aa | CDR3nt
- | TRBJ1-1 | TRBV6-5 | - | CASSYRDMNTEAFF | TGTGCCAGCAGCTACAGGGACATGAACACTGAAGCTTTCTTT
few | TRBJ2-5 | TRBV6-5 | - | CASSYSNSGTQYF | TGTGCCAGCAGTTACTCGAACAGTGGGACCCAGTACTTC
- | TRBJ2-1 | TRBV4-1 | TRBD2 | CASSQDLPSGSKNEQFF | TGCGCCAGCAGCCAAGATCTGCCTAGCGGGAGCAAGAATGAGCAGTTCTTC
- | TRBJ2-1 | TRBV29-1 | TRBD2 | CSVLAGGPIYNEQFF | TGCAGCGTACTAGCGGGGGGCCCAATATACAATGAGCAGTTCTTC
- | TRBJ2-4 | TRBV29-1 | - | CSATRTIRGDIQYF | TGCAGCGCTACTAGAACGATTAGGGGGGACATTCAGTACTTC
few | TRBJ2-5 | TRBV4-1 | - | CASSQADGGFETQYF | TGCGCCAGCAGCCAAGCCGACGGGGGATTCGAGACCCAGTACTTC
- | TRBJ2-1 | TRBV7-3 | TRBD2 | CASSPGTSGYNEQFF | TGTGCCAGCAGCCCCGGGACTAGCGGATACAATGAGCAGTTCTTC
- | TRBJ2-7 | TRBV14 | - | CASSQVQVAMDEQYF | TGTGCCAGCAGCCAAGTTCAGGTGGCTATGGACGAGCAGTACTTC
few | TRBJ2-5 | TRBV10-3 | - | CASSSRGPETQYF | TGTGCCAGCAGCTCAAGGGGCCCGGAGACCCAGTACTTC
few | TRBJ2-3 | TRBV25-1 | - | CASSEYRGAPDTQYF | TGTGCCAGCAGTGAATACAGGGGGGCCCCAGATACGCAGTATTTT
few | TRBJ2-7 | TRBV20-1 | - | CSAGAEQYF | TGCAGTGCTGGGGCCGAGCAGTACTTC
- | TRBJ1-2 | TRBV29-1 | - | CSSLLSNYGYTF | TGCAGCTCCCTCCTGAGCAACTATGGCTACACCTTC
- | TRBJ1-1 | TRBV5-1 | - | CASHSQGQRNTEAFF | TGCGCCAGCCACTCCCAAGGGCAGAGGAACACTGAAGCTTTCTTT
- | TRBJ2-3 | TRBV18 | - | CASSAGSTDTQYF | TGTGCCAGCTCAGCAGGGTCTACAGATACGCAGTATTTT
- | TRBJ2-2 | TRBV10-3 | TRBD1 | CAISEGTGDTGELFF | TGTGCCATCAGTGAGGGGACAGGGGACACCGGGGAGCTGTTTTTT
few | TRBJ1-1 | TRBV5-1 | - | CASSLKAPNTEAFF | TGCGCCAGCAGCTTGAAAGCCCCGAACACTGAAGCTTTCTTT
few | TRBJ2-4 | TRBV7-2 | - | CASSLPRQARKNIQYF | TGTGCCAGCAGCTTACCGAGGCAGGCCCGCAAAAACATTCAGTACTTC
- | TRBJ2-3 | TRBV7-9 | TRBD1 | CASSLVDRASDTQYF | TGTGCCAGCAGCTTAGTAGACAGGGCCTCAGATACGCAGTATTTT
few | TRBJ2-2 | TRBV19 | TRBD2 | CASRIDGGTGELFF | TGTGCCAGTAGGATCGACGGGGGGACCGGGGAGCTGTTTTTT
few | TRBJ2-5 | TRBV9 | - | CASSVAAGSREAQYF | TGTGCCAGCAGCGTAGCGGCAGGGTCAAGAGAGGCCCAGTACTTC
few | TRBJ2-1 | TRBV9 | TRBD2 | CASSQGAGTSSYNEQFF | TGTGCCAGCAGCCAAGGGGCCGGGACTAGCTCCTACAATGAGCAGTTCTTC
many | TRBJ1-6 | TRBV13 | - | CASSKMTGSPLHF | TGTGCCAGCAGCAAAATGACGGGTTCACCCCTCCACTTT
few | TRBJ2-1 | TRBV25-1 | - | CASSLGGTEQFF | TGTGCCAGCAGTCTAGGCGGGACAGAGCAGTTCTTC
- | TRBJ2-3 | TRBV7-2 | - | CASSQFADTQYF | TGTGCCAGCAGCCAGTTCGCAGATACGCAGTATTTT
- | TRBJ2-1 | TRBV6-6 | - | CASSPGRLQRFF | TGTGCCAGCAGCCCCGGGCGACTACAACGGTTCTTC
- | TRBJ2-2 | TRBV30 | - | CAWSWEGTGELFF | TGTGCCTGGAGTTGGGAAGGCACCGGGGAGCTGTTTTTT
- | TRBJ1-2 | TRBV11-2 | - | CASSLVDRIYGYTF | TGTGCCAGCAGCTTAGTAGACAGGATTTATGGCTACACCTTC
few | TRBJ2-3 | TRBV29-1 | TRBD2 | CSVGAGGSPDTQYF | TGCAGCGTTGGAGCGGGGGGCTCCCCAGATACGCAGTATTTT
few | TRBJ2-1 | TRBV5-6 | - | CASSLADNEQFF | TGTGCCAGCAGCTTGGCTGACAATGAGCAGTTCTTC
few | TRBJ1-4 | TRBV5-6 | - | CASSLYTSTNEKLFF | TGTGCCAGCAGCCTCTACACGTCAACTAATGAAAAACTGTTTTTT
- | TRBJ2-3 | TRBV11-2 | TRBD2 | CASSFNSGDTDTQYF | TGTGCCAGCAGCTTCAACAGCGGGGATACAGATACGCAGTATTTT
few | TRBJ1-1 | TRBV6-5 | - | CASSYSARGGTEAFF | TGTGCCAGCAGTTACTCCGCCAGGGGAGGAACTGAAGCTTTCTTT
- | TRBJ2-6 | TRBV7-9 | TRBD2 | CASSLGTSGVYSGANVLTF | TGTGCCAGCAGCTTAGGGACTAGCGGGGTTTACTCTGGGGCCAACGTCCTGACTTTC
- | TRBJ1-2 | TRBV7-2 | - | CASSLDRANYGYTF | TGTGCCAGCAGCTTAGATCGGGCTAACTATGGCTACACCTTC
few | TRBJ2-2 | TRBV27 | - | CASSLLWGSTGELFF | TGTGCCAGCAGTTTATTATGGGGGTCGACCGGGGAGCTGTTTTTT
- | TRBJ2-4 | TRBV7-4 | - | CARKPGNIQYF | TGTGCCAGGAAACCGGGGAACATTCAGTACTTC
- | TRBJ1-4 | TRBV7-9 | - | CASSPSRAINEKLFF | TGTGCCAGCAGCCCATCGCGGGCGATTAATGAAAAACTGTTTTTT
- | TRBJ2-7 | TRBV29-1 | - | CSVESQGSYEQYF | TGCAGCGTTGAAAGCCAGGGGTCCTACGAGCAGTACTTC
few | TRBJ2-7 | TRBV18 | - | CASSPPGIRYEQYF | TGTGCCAGCTCACCCCCAGGGATCCGCTACGAGCAGTACTTC
- | TRBJ2-5 | TRBV19 | - | CASSSQRETQYF | TGTGCCAGTTCTTCCCAGCGGGAGACCCAGTACTTC
few | TRBJ1-5 | TRBV15 | - | CATSKDQQYSNQPQHF | TGTGCCACCAGCAAAGATCAGCAGTATAGCAATCAGCCCCAGCATTTT
few | TRBJ1-1 | TRBV29-1 | - | CSVEDWGRRNSNTEAFF | TGCAGCGTTGAAGATTGGGGCAGGAGAAACTCGAACACTGAAGCTTTCTTT
few | TRBJ2-5 | TRBV6-5 | TRBD1 | CASSGRGYQETQYF | TGTGCCAGCAGTGGCAGGGGGTACCAAGAGACCCAGTACTTC
few | TRBJ1-2 | TRBV30 | - | CAWSVSLYGYTF | TGTGCCTGGAGTGTTTCCCTCTATGGCTACACCTTC
- | TRBJ2-1 | TRBV6-6 | TRBD2 | CASGIAGAYNEQFF | TGTGCCAGCGGTATAGCGGGAGCCTACAATGAGCAGTTCTTC
- | TRBJ1-1 | TRBV18 | - | CASSLNGREMAEAFF | TGTGCCAGCTCACTCAACGGGCGTGAGATGGCTGAAGCTTTCTTT
few | TRBJ2-1 | TRBV20-1 | TRBD2 | CRTGGPAEQFF | TGCAGGACGGGAGGGCCAGCTGAGCAGTTCTTC
- | TRBJ2-3 | TRBV6-6 | - | CASSYSPPSPDTQYF | TGTGCCAGCAGTTACTCCCCCCCAAGCCCAGATACGCAGTATTTT
few | TRBJ1-2 | TRBV4-3 | - | CASSQARTASGYGYTF | TGCGCCAGCAGCCAAGCCAGGACAGCCTCTGGGTATGGCTACACCTTC
- | TRBJ1-2 | TRBV30 | TRBD1 | CAWSLLPGTGLFGYTF | TGTGCCTGGAGTCTCCTACCCGGGACAGGGTTATTCGGCTACACCTTC
- | TRBJ2-2 | TRBV25-1 | - | CASSDGSIPNTGELFF | TGTGCCAGCAGTGATGGGTCCATACCCAACACCGGGGAGCTGTTTTTT
few | TRBJ2-4 | TRBV7-2 | - | CASSLNQAINIQYF | TGTGCCAGCAGCTTAAATCAGGCGATAAACATTCAGTACTTC
few | TRBJ2-4 | TRBV5-4 | - | CASSLDRLAKNIQYF | TGTGCCAGCAGCTTAGACAGGCTAGCCAAAAACATTCAGTACTTC
- | TRBJ1-2 | TRBV18 | TRBD1 | CASSRDRGGNYGYTF | TGTGCCAGCTCAAGGGACAGGGGTGGCAACTATGGCTACACCTTC
once | TRBJ1-5 | TRBV7-2 | - | CASSLGRLSNQPQHF | TGTGCCAGCAGCCTCGGTCGACTATCCAATCAGCCCCAGCATTTT